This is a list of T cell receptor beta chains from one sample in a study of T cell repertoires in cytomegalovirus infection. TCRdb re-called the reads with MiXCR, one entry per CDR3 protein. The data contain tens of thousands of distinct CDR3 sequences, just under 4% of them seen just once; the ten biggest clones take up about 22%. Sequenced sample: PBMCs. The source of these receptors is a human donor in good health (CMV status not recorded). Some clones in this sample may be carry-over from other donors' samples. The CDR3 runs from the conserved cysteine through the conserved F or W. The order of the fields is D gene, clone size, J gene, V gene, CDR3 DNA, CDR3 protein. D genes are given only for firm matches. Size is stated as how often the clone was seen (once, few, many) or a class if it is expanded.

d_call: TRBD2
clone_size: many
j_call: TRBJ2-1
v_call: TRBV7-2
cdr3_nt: TGTGCCAGCAGCTTAGGCGGGGGGAGCAATTACAATGAGCAGTTCTTC
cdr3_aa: CASSLGGGSNYNEQFF

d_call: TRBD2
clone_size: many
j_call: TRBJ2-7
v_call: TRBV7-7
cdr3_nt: TGTGCTAGCAGTTTCGGGGAGGGCGGCGAGCAGTACTTC
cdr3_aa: CASSFGEGGEQYF

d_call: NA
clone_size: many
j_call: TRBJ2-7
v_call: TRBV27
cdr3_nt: TGTGCCAGCAGTACCGACAGACAGTACTTC
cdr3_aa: CASSTDRQYF

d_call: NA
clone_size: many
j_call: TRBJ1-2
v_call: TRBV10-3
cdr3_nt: TGTGCCATCAGTGAGTCGCGGGGGGGGGCGAGGAATGGCTACACCTTC
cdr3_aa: CAISESRGGARNGYTF

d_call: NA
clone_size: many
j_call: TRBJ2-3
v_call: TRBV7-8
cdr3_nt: TGTGCCAGCAGCTTGGAGTGGTGGTCCCCAGATACGCAGTATTTT
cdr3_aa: CASSLEWWSPDTQYF

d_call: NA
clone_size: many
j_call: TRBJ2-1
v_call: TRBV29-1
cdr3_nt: TGCAGCGTTGAACGGCAGACAAGTTTCCGCAATGAGCAGTTCTTC
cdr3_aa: CSVERQTSFRNEQFF

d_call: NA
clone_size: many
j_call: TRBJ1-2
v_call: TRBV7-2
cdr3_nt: TGTGCCAGCACCCTGCCGGTTGGCTATGGCTACACCTTC
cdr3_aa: CASTLPVGYGYTF

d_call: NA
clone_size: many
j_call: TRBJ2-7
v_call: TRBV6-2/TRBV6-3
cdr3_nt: TGTGCCAGCAGTTACCCCAGCCCGGAGCAGTACTTC
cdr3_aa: CASSYPSPEQYF

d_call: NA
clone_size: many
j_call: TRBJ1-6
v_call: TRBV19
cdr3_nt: TGTGCCAGTAGTGTGTTCGGGACTTCGAATTCACCCCTCCACTTT
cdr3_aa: CASSVFGTSNSPLHF

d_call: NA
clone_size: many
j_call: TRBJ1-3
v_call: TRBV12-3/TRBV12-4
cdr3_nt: TGTGCCAGCAGTTCCCCGGGAAACACCATATATTTT
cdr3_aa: CASSSPGNTIYF

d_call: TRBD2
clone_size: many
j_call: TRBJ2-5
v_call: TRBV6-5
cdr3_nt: TGTGCCAGCAGCAACGGACTAGCGGGAGGCCGAGACGGAAACCAGTACTTC
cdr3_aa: CASSNGLAGGRDGNQYF

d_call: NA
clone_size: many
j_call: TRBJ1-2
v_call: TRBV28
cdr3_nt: TGTGCCAGCAGCTTGGGGATAGGGCCAGCTAACTATGGCTACACCTTC
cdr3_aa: CASSLGIGPANYGYTF

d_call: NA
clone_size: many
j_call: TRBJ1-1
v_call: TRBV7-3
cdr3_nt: TGTGCCAGCAGCTTATGGGGTGGCACTGAAGCTTTCTTT
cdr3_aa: CASSLWGGTEAFF